The 17 T cell receptor beta chains presented below share a single source sample, sequenced in a study of blood T cells in healthy people across ages. Primed by a sample-barcoded 5' primer and a J-beta primer mix, a second PCR proceeded for about 6 to 11 cycles. A single record per CDR3 protein comes from TCRdb applying MiXCR to the 5' RACE reads. Of about 1.1 million distinct CDR3 sequences listed, more than 30% were seen once; the top ten hold around 13%. Sequencing input: blood. These receptors were taken from a man aged 18 to 30 in good health.

This chain joins TRBV20-1 and TRBJ2-3; TRBD2 agrees at 11 bases. The CDR3 length is 15 residues. V was pared by 6 bases and J by 6 bases, with 11 bases of the junction left unmatched. Germline V gene data show CDR1 as DFQATT and CDR2 as SNEGSKA (reference sequence). CDR3 in amino acids: CSATKLAGVRDTQYF. CDR3 DNA: TGCAGTGCAACAAAACTAGCGGGGGTTAGGGATACGCAGTATTTT.

V is TRBV10-3 and J is TRBJ1-2; 7 bases fit TRBD1. The CDR3 contains 15 residues. Germline V CDR1 and CDR2: ENHRY, SYGVKD. V gave up 3 bases and J gave up 2 bases; unmatched junction bases: 6. The CDR3 region is CAISEGQDPNYGYTF. For the CDR3, the DNA is TGTGCCATCAGTGAAGGACAGGACCCCAACTATGGCTACACCTTC.

This clonotype was counted a few times. The chain has TRBV10-3 and TRBJ2-5; 9 bases line up with TRBD1. This CDR3 has 15 residues. Germline CDR1 and CDR2: ENHRY and SYGVKD. V trimming: 6 bases; J trimming: 1 base; junction bases outside the gene matches: 6. In DNA, the CDR3 is TGTGCCATCAGCGCTGGGACAGGGCTCCAAGAGACCCAGTACTTC. Protein sequence: CAISAGTGLQETQYF.

In regard to this clonotype: A read error may account for a junction end that differs from germline. The chain carries TRBV27 and TRBJ1-1; no definite D call. CDR1 is MNHEY and CDR2 is SMNVEV in the germline V gene (reference sequence). The CDR3 is made up of 14 amino acids. The CDR3 loop reads CACSLQPPNTEAFF. The CDR3 bases are TGTGCCTGCAGCTTGCAGCCGCCGAACACTGAAGCTTTCTTT.

The chain employs TRBV12-3 or TRBV12-4 and TRBJ1-5; D possibly corresponds to TRBD1 (6 bases). CDR3 length: 14 residues. V lost 6 bases, J lost 3 bases, and 12 bases lay in between. The CDR3 is CASSPDSVNQPQHF. CDR3 coding DNA: TGTGCCAGCAGCCCGGACAGCGTCAATCAGCCCCAGCATTTT.

The table lists this clonotype with a few counts. The chain links TRBV2 to TRBJ1-2, with D tentatively TRBD1 (5 bases). Germline V gene data show CDR1 as SNHLY and CDR2 as FYNNEI. V gave up 6 bases and J gave up 1 base, with 9 bases separating them. The CDR3 is 13 amino acids. CDR3: CASRTDNNYGYTF. CDR3 DNA sequence: TGTGCCAGCAGAACGGACAATAACTATGGCTACACCTTC.

V gene TRBV7-9 combines with J gene TRBJ2-7; no clear D gene. The length of the CDR3 is 12 residues. Trimming took 1 base from V and 4 from J, leaving 5 bases between them. CDR1 is SEHNR, CDR2 FQNEAQ, per germline (reference sequence). CDR3 amino acids: CASSLVWYEQYF. In DNA, the CDR3 is TGTGCCAGCAGCTTAGTTTGGTACGAGCAGTACTTC.

The rearrangement links TRBV10-3 to TRBJ2-4; D is unclear. CDR1 is ENHRY, CDR2 SYGVKD, per germline. Trimming stripped 3 bases from V and 0 bases from J, with 9 bases between. This CDR3 has 15 amino acids. DNA of the CDR3: TGTGCCATCAGTGATGGAGTATTAGCCAAAAACATTCAGTACTTC. Translation gives CAISDGVLAKNIQYF.

DNA of the CDR3: TGTGCCAGCAGCCAAGAATATTTTCGGGCTGGGGAGCAGTTCTTC. Residues: CASSQEYFRAGEQFF. The chain combines TRBV3-1 with TRBJ2-1; D remains unclear. The V gene's germline CDR1 is LGHDT and CDR2 YNNKEL (reference sequence). V shed 0 bases and J shed 10 bases, with 16 bases lying between them. The CDR3 length is 15 residues.

This clonotype was observed a few times. The chain combines TRBV7-2 with TRBJ1-1; D possibly corresponds to TRBD1 (5 bases). This CDR3 region has 14 residues. Deletions cut 3 bases from V and 2 bases from J, with 10 bases between. Germline lookup yields CDR1 SGHTA and CDR2 FQGNSA. CDR3: CASSFRQGNTEAFF. CDR3 bases: TGTGCCAGCAGCTTCCGGCAGGGAAACACTGAAGCTTTCTTT.

This clonotype was seen a handful of times. The chain couples TRBV12-3 or TRBV12-4 to TRBJ1-2; D unclear. V lost 5 bases and J 8 bases, leaving 15 bases between the germline ends. This CDR3 is 13 amino acids long. The chain's CDR3 is CASSVKSRGGYTF. DNA for the CDR3: TGTGCCAGCAGTGTCAAATCCAGAGGCGGCTACACCTTC.

In this sample, this clonotype turned up a few times. V usage is TRBV7-2 and J usage is TRBJ2-1; D is unclear. With 1 base removed from V and 3 bases from J, the gap between germline ends came to 10 bases. The CDR3 extends over 15 amino acids. Germline CDR1 and CDR2: SGHTA and FQGNSA. In nucleotides, the CDR3 is TGTGCCAGCAGCTTAGTTCGCATCAGCTACAATGAGCAGTTCTTC. Encoded protein: CASSLVRISYNEQFF.

This clonotype turned up a few times. The chain couples TRBV10-3 to TRBJ2-2; possibly TRBD1 for D (5 bases). Trimming took 6 bases from V and 4 from J, leaving 9 bases between them. The CDR3 has 13 amino acids. Germline CDR1 ENHRY, CDR2 SYGVKD. CDR3 sequence reads: CAIRDSLTGELFF. The CDR3 nucleotides read TGTGCCATCAGAGACAGCCTCACCGGGGAGCTGTTTTTT.

Details on this clonotype: This is likely a read error, given that the CDR3 carries no conserved phenylalanine or tryptophan at its end. The chain uses TRBV20-1 and TRBJ2-3; D call uncertain. Trimming pared 4 bases from V and 2 bases from J, leaving 10 bases between. CDR1 DFQATT and CDR2 SNEGSKA come from the germline V gene (reference sequence). The CDR3 has 13 amino acids. In DNA, the CDR3 is TGCAGTGCTACTACCCGCGCCACAGATACGCAGTATATT. The encoded protein is CSATTRATDTQYI.

Only a few counts were recorded for this clonotype. The chain employs TRBV3-1 and TRBJ2-5, with D tentatively TRBD1 (5 bases). Trimming stripped 5 bases from V and 6 bases from J, with 19 bases between. Germline CDR1 reads LGHDT; CDR2 reads YNNKEL (reference sequence). This CDR3 comprises 15 residues. CDR3 nucleotide sequence: TGTGCCAGCAGCGTCGAAGGTACAGGAGAAAAGACCCAGTACTTC. Amino acids: CASSVEGTGEKTQYF.

The CDR3 region has the DNA TGTGCCATCAGTGACGCACAAATCACAGATACGCAGTATTTT. Protein: CAISDAQITDTQYF. The V and J genes are TRBV10-3 and TRBJ2-3; D gene uncertain. V was shortened by 3 bases and J by 2 bases, with 9 bases between the two germline ends. Germline V gene lookup returns CDR1 ENHRY and CDR2 SYGVKD. There are 14 residues in the CDR3.

The count of this clonotype is one. The J gene is TRBJ1-2, the V gene TRBV6-5, with a possible D match to TRBD1 (5 bases). The germline V gene has CDR1 MNHEY and CDR2 SVGAGI. CDR3 length: 12 residues. Trimming pared 8 bases from V and 5 bases from J, leaving 12 bases between. CDR3 amino acids: CASAGHSYGYTF. CDR3 in DNA: TGTGCCAGCGCAGGACATTCTTATGGCTACACCTTC.